The T cell receptor beta chain under discussion was sequenced for a study of CD8+ T cells in alopecia areata. About the research overall: Treatment comprised oral tofacitinib, 5 to 10 mg twice daily, in treated patients.

V lost 2 bases, J lost 0 bases, and 8 bases lay in between. Germline CDR1 and CDR2: MNHEY and SMNVEV (reference sequence). This CDR3 has 14 residues. Notes on this clone: What it binds is not known.

It was from PBMCs that CD4+ and CD8+ T cells were sorted. Study results and limitations: TCR sharing was clearer in mice than between patients, perhaps partly owing to patient HLA diversity.

Isolated RNA was reverse transcribed into cDNA used as the sequencing template. Profiling relied on immunoSEQ multiplex PCR, and the TCRdb table lists in-frame clones only, not all of them. The data hold some 240,000 clones, with around 62% observed a single time. The sequence came from a human donor with alopecia areata. The V call is TRBV27, the J call TRBJ2-7; D gene uncertain. Sequenced here: CD4+ T cells sorted from blood, sampled at week 0. This chain's CDR3 is CASSLKLPSYEQYF. In nucleotides, the CDR3 is TGTGCCAGCAGTTTAAAACTACCCTCCTACGAGCAGTACTTC.